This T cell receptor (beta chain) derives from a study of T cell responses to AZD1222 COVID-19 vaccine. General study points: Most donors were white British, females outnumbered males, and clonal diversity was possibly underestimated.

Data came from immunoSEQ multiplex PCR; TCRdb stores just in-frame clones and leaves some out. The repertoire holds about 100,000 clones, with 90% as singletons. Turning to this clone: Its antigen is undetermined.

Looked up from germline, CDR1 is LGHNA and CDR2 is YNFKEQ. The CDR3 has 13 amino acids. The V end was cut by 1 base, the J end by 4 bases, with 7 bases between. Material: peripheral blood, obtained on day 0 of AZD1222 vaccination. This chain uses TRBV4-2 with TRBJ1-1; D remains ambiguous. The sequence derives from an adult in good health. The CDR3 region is CASSQGKGTEAFF. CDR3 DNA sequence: TGTGCCAGCAGCCAAGGGAAGGGCACTGAAGCTTTCTTT.